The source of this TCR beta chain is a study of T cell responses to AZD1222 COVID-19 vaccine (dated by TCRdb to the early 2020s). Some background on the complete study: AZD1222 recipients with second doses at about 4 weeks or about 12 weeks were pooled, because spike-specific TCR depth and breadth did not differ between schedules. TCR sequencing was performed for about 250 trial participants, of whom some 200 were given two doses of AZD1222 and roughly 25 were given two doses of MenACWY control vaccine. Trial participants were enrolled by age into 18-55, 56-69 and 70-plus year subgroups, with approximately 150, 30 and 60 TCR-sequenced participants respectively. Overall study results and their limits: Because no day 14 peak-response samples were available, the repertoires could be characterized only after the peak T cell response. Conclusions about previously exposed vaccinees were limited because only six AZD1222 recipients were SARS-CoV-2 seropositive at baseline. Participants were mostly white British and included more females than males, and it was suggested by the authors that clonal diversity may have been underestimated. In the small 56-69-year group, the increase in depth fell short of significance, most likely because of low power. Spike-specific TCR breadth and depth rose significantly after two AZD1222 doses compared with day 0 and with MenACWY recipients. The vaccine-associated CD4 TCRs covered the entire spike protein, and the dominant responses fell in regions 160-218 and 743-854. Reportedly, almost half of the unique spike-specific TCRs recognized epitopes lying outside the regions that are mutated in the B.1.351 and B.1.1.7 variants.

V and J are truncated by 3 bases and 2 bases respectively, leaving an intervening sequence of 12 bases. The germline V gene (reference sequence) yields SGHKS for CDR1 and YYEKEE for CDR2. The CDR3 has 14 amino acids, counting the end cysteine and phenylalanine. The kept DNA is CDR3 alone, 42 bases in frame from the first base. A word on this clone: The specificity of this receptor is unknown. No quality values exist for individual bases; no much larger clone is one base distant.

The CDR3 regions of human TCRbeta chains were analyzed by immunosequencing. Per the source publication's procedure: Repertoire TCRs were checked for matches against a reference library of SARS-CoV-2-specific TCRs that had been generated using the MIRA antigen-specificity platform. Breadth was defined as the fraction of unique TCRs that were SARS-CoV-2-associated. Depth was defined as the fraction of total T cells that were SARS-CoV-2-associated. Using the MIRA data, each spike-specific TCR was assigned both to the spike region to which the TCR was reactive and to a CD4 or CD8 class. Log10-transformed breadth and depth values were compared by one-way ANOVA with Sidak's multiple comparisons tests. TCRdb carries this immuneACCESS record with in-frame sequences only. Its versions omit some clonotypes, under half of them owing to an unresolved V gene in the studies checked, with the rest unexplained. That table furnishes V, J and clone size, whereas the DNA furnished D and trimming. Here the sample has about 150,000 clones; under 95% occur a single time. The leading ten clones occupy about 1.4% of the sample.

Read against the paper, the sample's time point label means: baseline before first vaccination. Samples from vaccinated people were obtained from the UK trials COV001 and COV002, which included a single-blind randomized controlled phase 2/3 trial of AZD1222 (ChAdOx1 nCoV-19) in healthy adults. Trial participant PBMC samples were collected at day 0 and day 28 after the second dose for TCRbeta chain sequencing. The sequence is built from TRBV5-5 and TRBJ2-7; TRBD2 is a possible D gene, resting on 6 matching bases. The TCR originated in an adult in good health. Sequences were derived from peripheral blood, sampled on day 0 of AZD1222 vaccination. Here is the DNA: TGTGCCAGCAGCTGGGGGGACGGAGCCTACGAGCAGTACTTC. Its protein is CASSWGDGAYEQYF.